A selection of T cell receptor beta chains follows, all from one sample in a study of blood T cell repertoires in COVID-19. Measured with immunoSEQ multiplex PCR; TCRdb has only the in-frame clones, and not every one. The profile shows 500,000 or so clones, about nine tenths of them singletons. Material for sequencing was PBMCs or T cells enriched from blood (not recorded which). These receptors were collected from a woman under 30 who had recovered from COVID-19. Each CDR3 is given with its conserved first and last residue. A D gene is named only where the DNA matches it firmly. Clone sizes are given selectively: once, few, many, or a class where the clone is expanded.

d_call j_call clone_size v_call cdr3_aa cdr3_nt
- TRBJ2-7 - TRBV3-1/TRBV3-2 CASSHQSGFHEQYF TGTGCCAGCAGCCACCAATCAGGGTTCCACGAGCAGTACTTC
TRBD1 TRBJ1-3 - TRBV5-1 CASTVDRGPGNTIYF TGCGCCAGCACCGTGGACAGGGGGCCAGGAAACACCATATATTTT
TRBD1 TRBJ1-1 few TRBV29-1 CSVEDEGQGWGWNTEAFF TGCAGCGTTGAAGATGAGGGACAGGGGTGGGGATGGAACACTGAAGCTTTCTTT
TRBD1 TRBJ1-1 - TRBV13 CATATGGIDTEAFF TGTGCCACTGCGACAGGGGGCATCGACACTGAAGCTTTCTTT
TRBD2 TRBJ2-3 - TRBV4-1 CASSPSLAGGPRSDTQYF TGCGCCAGCAGCCCTAGCTTAGCGGGGGGGCCCAGATCCGATACGCAGTATTTT
TRBD1 TRBJ2-1 - TRBV7-2 CASSPEGQTHNEQFF TGTGCCAGCAGTCCCGAGGGACAGACCCACAATGAGCAGTTCTTC
TRBD1 TRBJ2-3 - TRBV6-4 CASSDRGQGADTQYF TGTGCCAGCAGTGATAGGGGACAGGGAGCAGATACGCAGTATTTT
TRBD1 TRBJ1-2 once TRBV18 CASSLSGQGLMGGYTF TGTGCCAGCTCACTCTCCGGACAGGGCCTCATGGGGGGCTACACCTTC
- TRBJ2-3 - TRBV20-1 CSVQGNTQYF TGCAGTGTACAGGGAAATACGCAGTATTTT
- TRBJ1-1 - TRBV30 CAWRSPLAGRLNTEAFF TGTGCCTGGAGGTCTCCCCTGGCGGGCAGACTGAACACTGAAGCTTTCTTT
TRBD1 TRBJ1-3 - TRBV5-4 CASSTQGANTIYF TGTGCCAGCAGTACACAGGGGGCGAACACCATATATTTT
- TRBJ1-4 - TRBV21-1 CASRRNMSSNEKLFF TGTGCCAGCAGGCGAAATATGTCTTCCAATGAAAAACTGTTTTTT
TRBD2 TRBJ2-4 - TRBV6-6 CASSSGGLAKNIQYF TGTGCCAGCAGTTCGGGGGGGCTAGCCAAAAACATTCAGTACTTC
TRBD1 TRBJ2-5 - TRBV2 CASSGRTGLQETQYF TGTGCCAGCAGTGGCCGGACAGGGCTCCAAGAGACCCAGTACTTC
TRBD1 TRBJ1-2 - TRBV2 CASSGASRDRGRSNYGYTF TGTGCCAGCAGTGGGGCCTCCCGGGACAGGGGCAGGAGTAACTATGGCTACACCTTC
TRBD1 TRBJ1-5 - TRBV11-2 CASSTRGGTGREPQHF TGTGCCAGCAGCACCCGAGGGGGGACAGGGCGGGAGCCCCAGCATTTT
- TRBJ1-1 - TRBV10-2 CASSVSTETNTEAFF TGCGCCAGCAGTGTCTCGACAGAGACGAACACTGAAGCTTTCTTT
- TRBJ2-7 - TRBV11-2 CASSLGRGSYEQYF TGTGCCAGCAGCTTAGGACGGGGATCCTACGAGCAGTACTTC